This TCR beta chain originates from a study of identical twins. Overall study findings and caveats: The study found weaker excess twin sharing in beta out-of-frame sequences. Interpretation of the results relied on cross-sectional statistical analysis and not on following the same donors.

This clonotype was picked up many times. Antigen specificity is unknown. Via MiXCR, TCRdb re-called the 5' RACE reads, giving one row per CDR3 protein. The table includes roughly 630,000 distinct CDR3 sequences, 7.1% detected once. The CDR3 is 15 residues long. CDR1 is MNHEY, CDR2 SMNVEV, per germline (reference sequence). The V end was cut by 3 bases, the J end by 5 bases, with 11 bases between. These data also formed part of another study, on yellow fever vaccine responses in identical twins.

Sample: PBMCs. The genes are TRBV27 and TRBJ1-6, with D uncertain. The TCR originated in a woman younger than 35 in good health. CDR3 bases: TGTGCCAGCAGTTTTCTAGGGTTTGATAATTCACCCCTCCACTTT. Protein sequence: CASSFLGFDNSPLHF.